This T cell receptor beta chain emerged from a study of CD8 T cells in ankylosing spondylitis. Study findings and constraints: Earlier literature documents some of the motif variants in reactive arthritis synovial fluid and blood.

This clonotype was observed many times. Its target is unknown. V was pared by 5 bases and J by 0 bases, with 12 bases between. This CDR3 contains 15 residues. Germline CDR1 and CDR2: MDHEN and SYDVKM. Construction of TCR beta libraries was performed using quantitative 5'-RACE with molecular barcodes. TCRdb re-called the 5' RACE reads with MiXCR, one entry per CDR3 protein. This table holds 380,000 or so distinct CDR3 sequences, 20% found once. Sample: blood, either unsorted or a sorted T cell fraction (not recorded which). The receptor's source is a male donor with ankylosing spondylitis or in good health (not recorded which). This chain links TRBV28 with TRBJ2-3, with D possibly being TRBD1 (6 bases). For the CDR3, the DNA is TGTGCCAGCAGTACCGGACAGACTAGCACAGATACGCAGTATTTT. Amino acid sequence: CASSTGQTSTDTQYF.